This is a list of T cell receptor beta chains from one sample in a study of T cell changes during pregnancy in multiple sclerosis. Some clones are missing from TCRdb's copy, which holds only in-frame ones; the method was immunoSEQ multiplex PCR. The data hold roughly 48,000 clones, with 88% observed a single time. The specimen comprised CD4+ T cells from peripheral blood mononuclear cells, sampled in the second trimester of pregnancy. The receptors derive from a female donor with multiple sclerosis, enrolled in a pregnancy study. Each CDR3 is given with its conserved first and last residue. A D gene is named only where the DNA matches it firmly. Size tells how often a clone was seen (once, few, many) or the class of an expanded clone, and some rows leave it out.

J,size,D,V,DNA,CDR3
TRBJ1-1,NA,NA,TRBV5-5,TGTGCCAGCAGCGACACAGGCTACACTGAAGCTTTCTTT,CASSDTGYTEAFF
TRBJ2-5,NA,TRBD1,TRBV18,TGTGCCAGCTCACCCCGGTTTGGGGCAGGGGGCGAGACCCAGTACTTC,CASSPRFGAGGETQYF
TRBJ1-1,NA,NA,TRBV20-1,TGCAGTGCCTGGGACACCACTGAAGCTTTCTTT,CSAWDTTEAFF
TRBJ2-5,NA,TRBD2,TRBV5-4,TGTGCCAGCAGCTTCACCAGCGGGGACCAAGAGACCCAGTACTTC,CASSFTSGDQETQYF
TRBJ2-7,once,TRBD1,TRBV7-2,TGTGCCAGCAGCCACGGGACAGGGGGCGGCTACGAGCAGTACTTC,CASSHGTGGGYEQYF
TRBJ2-5,once,NA,TRBV11-3,TGTGCCAGCAGCTTAAGGGAGGAAGAGACCCAGTACTTC,CASSLREEETQYF
TRBJ1-3,NA,NA,TRBV4-1,TGCGCCAGCAGCCAAGAGGGTGAGGGTTTAAACACCATATATTTT,CASSQEGEGLNTIYF
TRBJ2-3,NA,NA,TRBV5-1,TGCGCCAGCAGCTTGGGGGCAGCCACAGATACGCAGTATTTT,CASSLGAATDTQYF
TRBJ2-3,NA,TRBD2,TRBV5-1,TGCGCCAGCAGCTTGGAAGGGGCGGGAGGGCCAGATACGCAGTATTTT,CASSLEGAGGPDTQYF
TRBJ2-5,NA,TRBD1,TRBV5-1,TGCGCCAGCAGCCTGACAGGGTTGGGTAACCAAGAGACCCAGTACTTC,CASSLTGLGNQETQYF
TRBJ2-2,NA,TRBD1,TRBV2,TGTGCCAGCAGTGAATTTTTGACAGGGGCGAACTTCAACACCGGGGAGCTGTTTTTT,CASSEFLTGANFNTGELFF
TRBJ1-3,NA,NA,TRBV10-1,TGCGCCAGCAGGGAAGCTAGGATGAGGACCATATATTTT,CASREARMRTIYF
TRBJ2-3,NA,NA,TRBV21-1,TGTGCCAGCAGCAACGAAGATAGCGGGAGGGCCATGGGTAGGACAGATACGCAGTATTTT,CASSNEDSGRAMGRTDTQYF
TRBJ2-3,NA,TRBD2,TRBV6-5,TGTGCCAGCAGTAAGCTAGCGGGTAGCACAGATACGCAGTATTTT,CASSKLAGSTDTQYF
TRBJ2-5,NA,NA,TRBV6-5,TGTGCCAGCAGTTACGACGGGTGGACCCAGTACTTC,CASSYDGWTQYF
TRBJ1-5,NA,NA,TRBV10-3,TGTGCCATCAGTGAGCCAGGACAGTTTGGGGGCAATCAGCCCCAGCATTTT,CAISEPGQFGGNQPQHF
TRBJ2-4,once,TRBD2,TRBV5-4,TGTGCCAGCAGCTTGCAGGCGGGAGGGCCCCAAAACATTCAGTACTTC,CASSLQAGGPQNIQYF
TRBJ2-1,NA,NA,TRBV29-1,TGCAGCGTTCTAGACTATTTTGAGCAGTTCTTC,CSVLDYFEQFF
TRBJ1-5,NA,TRBD1,TRBV6-5,TGTGCCAGCAGGACTGGGACAGGGCATCAGCCCCAGCATTTT,CASRTGTGHQPQHF
TRBJ1-5,NA,TRBD1,TRBV19,TGTGCCAGTAGTATGGGACAGGGGTTCAATCAGCCCCAGCATTTT,CASSMGQGFNQPQHF
TRBJ2-3,NA,TRBD2,TRBV5-6,TGTGCCAGCAGCTTAGGGGGACTAGCCACCTTCACAGATACGCAGTATTTT,CASSLGGLATFTDTQYF
TRBJ2-1,NA,NA,TRBV21-1,TGTGCCAGCAGCATGCGGGAGCGATACAAACAGTTCTTC,CASSMRERYKQFF
TRBJ2-1,NA,TRBD2,TRBV10-1,TGCGCCAGCAGTAGGACTAGCGGGAGCTACAATGAGCAGTTCTTC,CASSRTSGSYNEQFF
TRBJ1-5,NA,NA,TRBV9,TGTGCCAGCAGCGTTGGGGCAGGCAATCAGCCCCAGCATTTT,CASSVGAGNQPQHF
TRBJ1-4,many,TRBD1,TRBV19,TGTGCCAGTAAGCCGGGACAGGTTGCAACTAATGAAAAACTGTTTTTT,CASKPGQVATNEKLFF
TRBJ2-2,NA,NA,TRBV18,TGTGCCAGCTCCCGACAGGTTTCAACCGGGGAGCTGTTTTTT,CASSRQVSTGELFF
TRBJ2-7,NA,TRBD1,TRBV5-1,TGCGCCAGCAGCTTCGCCCGGGACAGGGTGCCCTACGAGCAGTACTTC,CASSFARDRVPYEQYF
TRBJ2-1,NA,NA,TRBV30,TGTGCCTGGAGTAAGGGGCCGGGGCGGGGAAGTAGCAATGAGCAGTTCTTC,CAWSKGPGRGSSNEQFF
TRBJ2-7,NA,TRBD1,TRBV10-1,TGCGCCAGCAGTGAGGGGACAGGTGCGGGGGAGCAGTACTTC,CASSEGTGAGEQYF
TRBJ2-7,NA,TRBD2,TRBV19,TGTGCCAGTAGTCCCCTGGCGGGAGGAACCCCCTACGAGCAGTACTTC,CASSPLAGGTPYEQYF
TRBJ1-3,NA,NA,TRBV11-1,TGTGCCAGCAGCCCAGCGGTCTCTGGAAACACCATATATTTT,CASSPAVSGNTIYF
TRBJ2-1,NA,TRBD2,TRBV7-9,TGTGCCAGCAGCTTAGGATCGGAGCTAGCGGGTGTTGAGCAGTTCTTC,CASSLGSELAGVEQFF
TRBJ2-7,NA,TRBD2,TRBV10-1,TGCGCCAGCAGAAGAGAGCGGGACCCTACCTACGAGCAGTACTTC,CASRRERDPTYEQYF
TRBJ1-1,NA,NA,TRBV7-3,TGTGCCAGCAGCTTAACTGGAGGAGGCACTGAAGCTTTCTTT,CASSLTGGGTEAFF
TRBJ2-7,few,TRBD1,TRBV7-9,TGTGCCAGCAGCAGACAGGGCCTCACCTACGAGCAGTACTTC,CASSRQGLTYEQYF
TRBJ2-5,NA,NA,TRBV7-8,TGTGCCAGCAGCACGACACCACAGGGAACTCGAGAGACCCAGTACTTC,CASSTTPQGTRETQYF
TRBJ2-7,NA,NA,TRBV28,TGTGCCAGCAGCACCGGGACTCGGGAGCAGTACTTC,CASSTGTREQYF
TRBJ1-6,NA,NA,TRBV6-5,TGTGCCAGCAGTTACTCGACAGGCCGCTATAATTCACCCCTCCACTTT,CASSYSTGRYNSPLHF
TRBJ2-3,NA,NA,TRBV27,TGTGCCAGCAGTCACAGCTCGACAGATACGCAGTATTTT,CASSHSSTDTQYF
TRBJ2-5,NA,TRBD2,TRBV7-9,TGTGCCAGCAGCTTAGCGTCTAGCGGGAGAGGGGAGACCCAGTACTTC,CASSLASSGRGETQYF
TRBJ2-3,NA,TRBD2,TRBV5-1,TGCGCCAGCAGCTCGGGACTAGCGGGTAGCACAGATACGCAGTATTTT,CASSSGLAGSTDTQYF
TRBJ1-1,NA,TRBD1,TRBV5-1,TGCGCCAGCAGCTTGGGGACAGGTCTTGAAGCTTTCTTT,CASSLGTGLEAFF
TRBJ2-7,NA,NA,TRBV11-2,TGTGCCAGCAGCTTAGATCCGGGTTGGGCCTACGAGCAGTACTTC,CASSLDPGWAYEQYF
TRBJ1-4,NA,TRBD1,TRBV10-1,TGCGCCAGCAGTGATTCGAAATCCGGGACAGTGAGGGGAAAACTGTTTTTT,CASSDSKSGTVRGKLFF
TRBJ2-1,NA,TRBD2,TRBV4-1,TGCGCCAGCAGCCACAAGACTAGCGGGATTGCCAATGAGCAGTTCTTC,CASSHKTSGIANEQFF
TRBJ1-2,NA,NA,TRBV5-5,TGTGCCAGCAGCTTGCGCCGACAGCTTGCTAACTATGGCTACACCTTC,CASSLRRQLANYGYTF
TRBJ2-7,NA,TRBD1,TRBV7-9,TGTGCCAGCAGCTTAAGGGACAGCTCCTACGAGCAGTACTTC,CASSLRDSSYEQYF
TRBJ2-3,once,TRBD1,TRBV10-3,TGTGCCATCAGTGGGACAGGGGGCAAAGGCCTCACAGATACGCAGTATTTT,CAISGTGGKGLTDTQYF
TRBJ1-5,NA,TRBD1,TRBV9,TGTGCCAGCAGCCCAGGGACAGGGGAGGGACAGCCCCAGCATTTT,CASSPGTGEGQPQHF
TRBJ2-3,NA,TRBD2,TRBV6-5,TGTGCCAGCAGTTACCTAGCGGGGGGTACAGATACGCAGTATTTT,CASSYLAGGTDTQYF
TRBJ2-2,NA,TRBD1,TRBV11-1,TGTGCCAGCAGCTTTTCAGGGGGCACCGGGGAGCTGTTTTTT,CASSFSGGTGELFF